The 14 T cell receptor beta chains presented below share a single source sample, sequenced in a study of CD8+CD57+ T cells in acquired aplastic anemia. TCR beta VDJ and CDR3 profiling used genomic DNA as template. Using its own MiXCR run on the reads, TCRdb lists one record per CDR3 protein. The data contain some 290,000 distinct CDR3 sequences, approximately 56% of them singletons. Input material: sorted CD4+, CD8+, or CD8+CD57+ T cells (not recorded which) from PBMCs. The receptors were sampled from a human donor with severe aplastic anemia or a healthy control (not recorded which).

The table lists this clonotype with many counts. This chain joins TRBV5-6 and TRBJ1-6, with D perhaps matching TRBD1 (6 bases). Deletions cut 0 bases from V and 9 bases from J, with 13 bases between. This CDR3 is built from 15 residues. Germline V CDR1 and CDR2: SGHDT, YYEEEE. CDR3 in amino acids: CASSLEQGRGSPLHF. CDR3 sequence (DNA): TGTGCCAGCAGCTTGGAACAGGGTCGGGGTTCACCCCTCCACTTT.

The V call is TRBV20-1, the J call TRBJ2-3; TRBD2 matches at 10 bases. CDR1 is DFQATT and CDR2 is SNEGSKA in the germline V gene (reference sequence). CDR3 length equals 15 residues. With V trimmed by 6 bases and J by 5 bases, 11 bases remained unmatched. CDR3 loop: CSASIAGGRGDTQYF. In nucleotides, the CDR3 is TGCAGTGCGAGCATAGCGGGAGGAAGAGGAGATACGCAGTATTTT.

Only one count was recorded for this clonotype. The chain couples TRBV19 to TRBJ2-6; TRBD1 might be the D (6 bases). The V gene lost 3 bases and the J gene lost 1 base, with 16 bases spanning the gap. The CDR3 runs 18 residues. Germline CDR1 is LNHDA and CDR2 is SQIVND (reference sequence). Written as DNA, the CDR3 is TGTGCCAGTAGTATTGGGGGCCGACAGCAATCTGGGGCCAACGTCCTGACTTTC. This codes for CASSIGGRQQSGANVLTF.

This clonotype was observed a handful of times. The rearrangement uses TRBV15 and TRBJ2-7, with a possible D match to TRBD2 (5 bases). Germline CDR1 is LNHNV and CDR2 is YYDKDF (reference sequence). V was pared by 0 bases and J by 2 bases, with 11 bases between. CDR3 length: 15 amino acids. CDR3 residues: CATSRDTRETYEQYF. In DNA, the CDR3 is TGTGCCACCAGCAGAGATACGAGGGAAACCTACGAGCAGTACTTC.

The chain employs TRBV24-1 and TRBJ1-5; no clear D gene. Germline V CDR1 and CDR2: KGHDR, SFDVKD. This CDR3 region has 12 residues. The CDR3 loop reads CAAIHSNQPQHF. The CDR3, as DNA: TGTGCGGCCATTCATAGCAATCAGCCCCAGCATTTT.

Many counts were recorded for this clonotype. The J gene is TRBJ1-5, the V gene TRBV19; D gene ambiguous. The germline V and J ends were trimmed by 0 bases and 15 bases, with 15 bases remaining between them. Germline CDR1 is LNHDA and CDR2 is SQIVND (reference sequence). CDR3 size: 13 residues. CDR3 protein: CASSIDEGDPRHF. CDR3 coding DNA: TGTGCCAGTAGTATAGATGAAGGCGACCCTCGGCATTTT.

V and J are TRBV19 and TRBJ2-1, with D uncertain. CDR1 and CDR2 from the germline V gene are LNHDA and SQIVND (reference sequence). This CDR3 has 11 amino acids. Trimming removed 3 bases at V and 12 bases at J, with 9 bases between. The CDR3 DNA reads as TGTGCCAGTAGTATCTACGGTGGGCAGTTCTTC. It translates to CASSIYGGQFF.

This clonotype appeared a few times. The chain recombines TRBV10-3 with TRBJ2-2; D gene ambiguous. There are 14 residues in the CDR3. Per the germline V gene, CDR1 is ENHRY and CDR2 is SYGVKD. Trimming cost V 3 bases and J 2 bases, with 7 bases left between them. CDR3 nucleotides: TGTGCCATCAGTGACGTAATAAACACCGGGGAGCTGTTTTTT. Translating gives CAISDVINTGELFF.

The chain has TRBV10-3 and TRBJ2-2, with D perhaps matching TRBD2 (6 bases). The CDR3 runs 14 residues. Germline CDR1 ENHRY, CDR2 SYGVKD. Trimming removed 7 bases from V and 1 base from J, with 10 bases in between. CDR3 in DNA: TGTGCCATCAAGTCTAGCGAGAACACCGGGGAGCTGTTTTTT. It is translated as CAIKSSENTGELFF.

The chain joins TRBV28 to TRBJ1-3; D may be TRBD1 (6 bases). In germline, CDR1 is MDHEN, CDR2 SYDVKM. The V end lost 4 bases, the J end lost 4 bases, and 17 bases lay between the germline ends. The CDR3 extends over 16 amino acids. In DNA, the CDR3 is TGTGCCAGCAGTTCAGTTGGGGGCATAGGAGGAAACACCATATATTTT. It encodes CASSSVGGIGGNTIYF.

The CDR3: CATSGGFHF. In DNA, the CDR3 is TGTGCCACCAGCGGGGGGTTCCACTTT. The chain recombines TRBV15 with TRBJ1-6; TRBD1 might be the D (5 bases). CDR1 is LNHNV and CDR2 is YYDKDF in the germline V gene (reference sequence). The CDR3 covers 9 residues. The V gene lost 5 bases and the J gene lost 17 bases, with 7 bases spanning the gap.

This clonotype appeared many times. The chain couples TRBV6-6 to TRBJ1-1; possible D gene TRBD1, 5 bases. This CDR3 has 12 amino acids. Germline V lookup: CDR1 MNHNY, CDR2 SVGAGI (reference sequence). V was trimmed by 4 bases and J by 8 bases, leaving 11 bases between them. The CDR3 region has the DNA TGTGCCAGCAGTTCCTCAGGGTTGGAAGCTTTCTTT. It translates to CASSSSGLEAFF.

This chain joins TRBV29-1 and TRBJ1-1; 7 bases align to TRBD1. This CDR3 has 13 amino acids. Trimming took 4 bases from V and 2 from J; bases not matched to a gene: 4. Germline assignment: CDR1 SQVTM and CDR2 ANQGSEA. This chain's CDR3 is CSVGRGQNTEAFF. The DNA for the CDR3 is TGCAGCGTTGGAAGGGGGCAAAACACTGAAGCTTTCTTT.

This chain uses TRBV7-9 with TRBJ2-1, with D possibly matching TRBD2 (7 bases). V was shortened by 4 bases and J by 7 bases, with 26 bases between the two germline ends. The germline CDR1 and CDR2 sequences are SEHNR and FQNEAQ (reference sequence). This CDR3 has 18 residues. This chain's CDR3 is CASSSKRGGPRARNEQFF. DNA of the CDR3: TGTGCCAGCAGCTCCAAGAGGGGGGGTCCGCGGGCACGAAATGAGCAGTTCTTC.